The 7 T cell receptor beta chains given below trace back to one sample, sequenced in a study of T cells in Graves' hyperthyroidism and ophthalmopathy. Regions amplified from RNA transcripts were the TCR beta CDR3 regions. Primed by the HTBI set, a first-round RT-PCR was run on the TCR CDR3. One entry per CDR3 protein results from TCRdb running MiXCR on the multiplex PCR reads. Of hundreds of thousands of distinct CDR3 sequences in the sample, around 17% were seen once. The sequenced material came from blood. All receptors come from a woman between 18 and 29 years old with Graves' ophthalmopathy.

V is TRBV20-1 and J is TRBJ2-7; 8 nucleotides match TRBD1. V shed 1 base and J 2 bases; nucleotides not matched to a gene: 7. CDR3 size: 15 residues. Germline values: CDR1 DFQATT, CDR2 SNEGSKA (reference sequence). CDR3 nucleotide sequence: TGCAGTGCTAGAGTTGACAGGGGACTCCCCTACGAGCAGTACTTC. As protein: CSARVDRGLPYEQYF.

This clonotype came up many times. This chain uses TRBV2 with TRBJ1-1; no definite D call. Trimming removed 0 bases at V and 5 bases at J, with 10 bases between. Germline values: CDR1 SNHLY, CDR2 FYNNEI. The CDR3 is 14 residues long. The CDR3 here is CASSEAKQTTEAFF. CDR3 coding DNA: TGTGCCAGCAGTGAAGCCAAACAGACTACTGAAGCTTTCTTT. The full variable domain, in which reference TRBV2 and TRBJ1-1 provide the parts outside the CDR3, is EPEVTQTPSHQVTQMGQEVILRCVPISNHLYFYWYRQILGQKVEFLVSFYNNEISEKSEIFDDQFSVERPDGSNFTLKIRSTKLEDSAMYFCASSEAKQTTEAFFGQGTRLTVV.

The table lists this clonotype with many counts. The chain links TRBV7-2 to TRBJ2-3; 9 bases are a match to TRBD2. The CDR3 covers 15 residues. V trimming: 3 bases; J trimming: 4 bases; junction bases outside the gene matches: 5. Germline-derived CDR1 and CDR2 are SGHTA and FQGNSA. The CDR3 spells CASSFYAGGPDTQYF. The DNA for the CDR3 is TGTGCCAGCAGCTTCTATGCGGGAGGGCCAGATACGCAGTATTTT.

This chain connects TRBV28 to TRBJ1-5; 11 bases match TRBD1. CDR3 length: 18 residues. V shed 4 bases and J 2 bases; nucleotides not matched to a gene: 10. The germline gives CDR1 MDHEN, CDR2 SYDVKM. CDR3 sequence reads: CASSSLGTGGTGNQPQHF. CDR3 nucleotide sequence: TGTGCCAGCAGTTCTCTCGGGACAGGGGGAACTGGCAATCAGCCCCAGCATTTT.

The table lists this clonotype with a count of one. The gene calls are TRBV27 and TRBJ2-7, with 9 nucleotides matching TRBD2. Germline CDR1 MNHEY, CDR2 SMNVEV (reference sequence). The CDR3 extends over 15 amino acids. The V segment lost 3 bases and the J segment 1 base; nucleotides outside the gene matches: 4. The CDR3 here is CASSFLSGGSYEQYF. CDR3 bases: TGTGCCAGCAGTTTTTTGAGCGGGGGGTCCTACGAGCAGTACTTC.

This clonotype has a count of ten or more. This rearrangement joins TRBV28 to TRBJ2-7; weak D call: TRBD1 (5 bases). With 5 bases removed from V and 3 bases from J, the gap between germline ends came to 17 bases. Germline V lookup: CDR1 MDHEN, CDR2 SYDVKM. This CDR3 contains 15 residues. The CDR3: CASSPSRKRGYEQYF. The CDR3, as DNA: TGTGCCAGCAGTCCCTCGAGAAAAAGGGGCTACGAGCAGTACTTC.

V is TRBV28 and J is TRBJ1-1; 12 bases fit TRBD1. CDR1 and CDR2 (germline): MDHEN, SYDVKM. This CDR3 is built from 15 residues. The ends lost 3 bases at V and 4 bases at J; junction bases unmatched: 3. The CDR3 is CASSLGQGASTEAFF. CDR3 nucleotide sequence: TGTGCCAGCAGTTTGGGACAGGGGGCTAGCACTGAAGCTTTCTTT.